These 25 T cell receptor beta chains came from one sample sequenced in a study of T-cell memory formation after mild COVID-19. TCRdb passed the 5' RACE reads through MiXCR, listing each CDR3 protein once. The sample yields 350,000 to 450,000 distinct CDR3 sequences, around an eighth seen once. The sample comprised PBMCs or a T cell subset sorted from them (not recorded which). These receptors came from a man younger than 35 who had mild COVID-19 (a few samples of this study predate the infection). Cell type and time point are not known.

V gene TRBV7-9 combines with J gene TRBJ1-1, with D perhaps TRBD1 (6 bases). The germline CDR1 and CDR2 sequences are SEHNR and FQNEAQ (reference sequence). The CDR3 is made up of 16 amino acids. V gave up 2 bases and J gave up 4 bases, with 17 bases separating them. In nucleotides, the CDR3 is TGTGCCAGCAGCTTACTGGGGGGCGCGATACCCACTGAAGCTTTCTTT. This gives the protein CASSLLGGAIPTEAFF.

This clonotype was counted only a few times. V is TRBV12-3 or TRBV12-4 and J is TRBJ1-1; D may be TRBD1 (5 bases). Trimming cost V 6 bases and J 6 bases, with 11 bases left between them. The CDR3 spans 12 residues. CDR3 DNA sequence: TGTGCCAGCAGAGACAGTACCCCTGAAGCTTTCTTT. It yields the protein CASRDSTPEAFF.

This clonotype turned up a few times. The chain recombines TRBV20-1 with TRBJ2-1; no firm D call. The V gene's germline CDR1 is DFQATT and CDR2 SNEGSKA (reference sequence). This CDR3 has 16 amino acids. V was cut by 0 bases and J by 0 bases, with 12 bases left in between. The CDR3 protein is CSARDQPPSSYNEQFF. The DNA of the CDR3 is TGCAGTGCTAGAGATCAGCCACCTAGCTCCTACAATGAGCAGTTCTTC.

With respect to this clonotype: One base away lies a much larger clone, so this may be a sequencing read error. The V gene is TRBV7-2, the J gene TRBJ1-2, with TRBD1 matching 8 bases. CDR3 length equals 15 residues. V gave up 5 bases and J gave up 5 bases; unmatched junction bases: 10. The germline V gene has CDR1 SGHTA and CDR2 FQGNSA. The CDR3 here is CASSRPVQGVYGYTF. As DNA, the CDR3 is TGTGCCAGCAGCCGTCCGGTACAGGGGGTATATGGCTACACCTTC.

This sequence joins TRBV7-6 and TRBJ2-3; 10 bases map to TRBD2. V was pared by 5 bases and J by 4 bases, with 9 bases of the junction left unmatched. The CDR3 has 16 residues. CDR1 is SGHVS, CDR2 FNYEAQ, per germline. This CDR3 reads CASSLTSGKGPDTQYF. Written as DNA, the CDR3 is TGTGCCAGCAGCCTAACTAGCGGGAAGGGGCCAGATACGCAGTATTTT.

This clonotype has more than one count but fewer than ten. This chain links TRBV7-2 with TRBJ1-6, with D unclear. Trimming left V 2 bases short and J 8 bases short, with 10 bases between. Germline loops: CDR1 SGHTA, CDR2 FQGNSA. The length of the CDR3 is 14 residues. The CDR3 sequence: CASSLFTDYSPLHF. In DNA form, the CDR3 reads TGTGCCAGCAGCTTATTCACAGATTATTCACCCCTCCACTTT.

V is TRBV7-8 and J is TRBJ2-3; D is possibly TRBD1 or TRBD2 (5 bases each). Trimming shortened V by 1 base and J by 4 bases, and 12 bases separated the two germline ends. CDR3 length equals 15 residues. The V gene's germline CDR1 is SGHVS and CDR2 FQNEAQ. For the CDR3, the DNA is TGTGCCAGCAGCTTAGGGGGGAAGTCGGCAGATACGCAGTATTTT. It yields the protein CASSLGGKSADTQYF.

The gene calls are TRBV7-9 and TRBJ2-5, with TRBD1 identical over 7 bases. The CDR3 consists of 15 residues. Germline-derived CDR1 and CDR2 are SEHNR and FQNEAQ (reference sequence). V was clipped by 6 bases and J by 1 base; unmatched bases: 8. As DNA, the CDR3 is TGTGCCAGCAGGCCGAAAGGGACAGTCCAAGAGACCCAGTACTTC. Translation gives CASRPKGTVQETQYF.

The chain recombines TRBV7-9 with TRBJ2-1; TRBD2 matches at 9 bases. The CDR3 sequence is 12 residues long. V dropped 5 bases and J dropped 15; count of bases not matched to a gene: 8. The germline V gene encodes CDR1 SEHNR and CDR2 FQNEAQ (reference sequence). DNA of the CDR3: TGTGCCAGCAGCCCCATGGCGGGGGGGCGGTTCTTC. Protein sequence: CASSPMAGGRFF.

This clonotype was detected many times. The V gene is TRBV5-1, the J gene TRBJ2-7, with TRBD2 identical over 10 bases. Per the germline V gene, CDR1 is SGHRS and CDR2 is YFSETQ. The trim removed 4 bases at V and 2 bases at J, leaving 0 bases unmatched. The CDR3 extends over 13 amino acids. The CDR3 loop reads CASSSGGAYEQYF. CDR3 coding DNA: TGCGCCAGCAGCAGCGGGGGGGCCTACGAGCAGTACTTC.

The V gene is TRBV12-3 or TRBV12-4, the J gene TRBJ2-7, with unresolved D. V was clipped by 3 bases and J by 9 bases, with 15 bases between them. CDR3 length: 13 amino acids. The CDR3 region has the DNA TGTGCCAGCAGTTTGGGCAGCGCGTCTGTGCAGTACGTC. This codes for CASSLGSASVQYV.

The rearrangement links TRBV4-1 to TRBJ1-1; no definite D call. Germline values: CDR1 MGHRA, CDR2 YSYEKL. The CDR3 is made up of 14 amino acids. Trimming shortened V by 4 bases and J by 2 bases, and 11 bases separated the two germline ends. The CDR3 region is CASSPPWENTEAFF. The CDR3, as DNA: TGCGCCAGCAGCCCACCATGGGAAAACACTGAAGCTTTCTTT.

This clonotype has a count of ten or more. V usage is TRBV2 and J usage is TRBJ2-5, with 7 nucleotides matching TRBD1. Germline CDR1 is SNHLY and CDR2 is FYNNEI. With 5 bases clipped from V and 1 base from J, the junction kept 10 bases outside the gene matches. The CDR3 is 16 residues long. This CDR3 is CASSRRGTALQETQYF. CDR3 nucleotide sequence: TGTGCCAGCAGTAGACGAGGGACAGCCCTCCAAGAGACCCAGTACTTC.

The sample holds many counts of this clonotype. The chain is built from TRBV5-1 and TRBJ2-7; D possibly corresponds to TRBD2 (6 bases). V lost 3 bases and J 6 bases, leaving 16 bases between the germline ends. Germline lookup yields CDR1 SGHRS and CDR2 YFSETQ. The CDR3 is 14 residues long. DNA of the CDR3: TGCGCCAGCAGCTCGGGGAGCCAGGGAGGCGAGCAGTACTTC. Translated: CASSSGSQGGEQYF.

This chain's CDR3 is CASLPRDGSSGANVLTF. CDR3 nucleotides: TGTGCCAGCCTCCCCCGGGACGGGAGCTCTGGGGCCAACGTCCTGACTTTC. The gene calls are TRBV6-1 and TRBJ2-6; D may be TRBD2 (6 bases). The CDR3 sequence is 17 residues long. Germline V gene sequence: CDR1 MNHNS, CDR2 SASEGT. Trimming pared 8 bases from V and 0 bases from J, leaving 17 bases between.

The chain links TRBV27 to TRBJ2-3, with D perhaps being TRBD1 or TRBD2 (5 bases each). The V end lost 8 bases, the J end lost 2 bases, and 17 bases lay between the germline ends. CDR1 is MNHEY and CDR2 is SMNVEV in the germline V gene (reference sequence). The CDR3 is 15 amino acids. The CDR3 region has the DNA TGTGCCAGCTCTGGGGGTATGGCCTACACAGATACGCAGTATTTT. Residues: CASSGGMAYTDTQYF.

This clonotype was found a few times. CDR3 protein: CASRDRGGRETQYF. The CDR3 DNA is TGTGCCAGCAGAGACCGGGGGGGCCGAGAGACCCAGTACTTC. The chain recombines TRBV7-2 with TRBJ2-5; TRBD2 matches at 8 bases. The germline CDR1 and CDR2 sequences are SGHTA and FQGNSA. The CDR3 loop spans 14 amino acids. V was pared by 6 bases and J by 4 bases, with 7 bases of the junction left unmatched.

The J gene is TRBJ1-1, the V gene TRBV21-1; the table names TRBD1, a call not compared with the DNA. TRBV21-1 is flagged as a pseudogene. The CDR3 has 18 amino acids. As DNA, the CDR3 is TGTGCCAGCAGCAAAGAGGGGGACACTCCCGTCGGGAACACTGAAGCTTTCTTT. It codes for CASSKEGDTPVGNTEAFF.

This clonotype was seen a few times. The chain has TRBV6-4 and TRBJ2-2, with a possible D match to TRBD2 (6 bases). V was shortened by 6 bases and J by 8 bases, with 19 bases between the two germline ends. CDR3 length equals 15 residues. Per germline, CDR1 MRHNA and CDR2 SNTAGT. The CDR3 DNA reads TGTGCCAGCAGCTCCGAGCGGGCCGGGTCAGGGGAGCTGTTTTTT. Protein: CASSSERAGSGELFF.

This clonotype was seen a handful of times. The V call is TRBV7-3, the J call TRBJ2-5; D might be TRBD1 (6 bases). The V and J ends lost 5 bases and 3 bases respectively, with 10 bases between them. CDR3 length: 13 amino acids. Germline CDR1 reads SGHTA; CDR2 reads FQGTGA. The CDR3 bases are TGTGCCAGCAGCCCCTCAGGGGAAGAGACCCAGTACTTC. Its protein is CASSPSGEETQYF.

This clonotype was counted many times. In DNA form, the CDR3 reads TGTGCCAGCAGCACGACAGGGTCCTCCTACGAGCAGTACTTC. Translated, it gives CASSTTGSSYEQYF. J is TRBJ2-7 and V is TRBV7-9; TRBD1 aligns across 7 bases. The germline CDR1 and CDR2 sequences are SEHNR and FQNEAQ (reference sequence). This CDR3 comprises 14 residues. V lost 5 bases and J lost 0; bases outside the gene matches: 4. Looking up the rest from reference TRBV7-9 and TRBJ2-7 gives the full variable domain: DTGVSQNPRHKITKRGQNVTFRCDPISEHNRLYWYRQTLGQGPEFLTYFQNEAQLEKSRLLSDRFSAERPKGSFSTLEIQRTEQGDSAMYLCASSTTGSSYEQYFGPGTRLTVT.

This clonotype came up many times. The chain carries TRBV7-2 and TRBJ1-5; D call uncertain. Germline loops: CDR1 SGHTA, CDR2 FQGNSA. Trimming took 4 bases from V and 11 from J, leaving 21 bases between them. The CDR3 runs 15 residues. CDR3 protein: CASSSDRHTLQAQHF. In DNA form, the CDR3 reads TGTGCCAGCAGCTCGGACCGACACACGCTGCAGGCCCAGCATTTT.

Ten or more counts support this clonotype. The chain employs TRBV10-3 and TRBJ2-4; 7 bases are a match to TRBD2. With V trimmed by 3 bases and J by 8 bases, 7 bases remained unmatched. From germline, CDR1 is ENHRY and CDR2 SYGVKD. The length of the CDR3 is 14 residues. The CDR3 here is CAISDISGFHIQYF. CDR3 coding DNA: TGTGCCATCAGTGATATTAGCGGGTTCCACATTCAGTACTTC.

The genes are TRBV7-2 and TRBJ2-1; 7 nucleotides line up with TRBD2. Trimming removed 4 bases from V and 10 bases from J; junction bases left unmatched: 4. The CDR3 spans 12 residues. Germline V CDR1 and CDR2: SGHTA, FQGNSA. The CDR3 protein is CASSSAGREQFF. The DNA for the CDR3 is TGTGCCAGCAGCTCCGCCGGGAGGGAGCAGTTCTTC.

This chain links TRBV6-5 with TRBJ2-5; D unresolved. The CDR3 sequence is 13 residues long. Germline V gene data show CDR1 as MNHEY and CDR2 as SVGAGI. V was cut by 4 bases and J by 10 bases, with 16 bases left in between. The CDR3 nucleotides are TGTGCCAGCAGTTCCCGCCCCGTTGATAACCAGTACTTC. This codes for CASSSRPVDNQYF.